A selection of T cell receptor beta chains follows, all from one sample in a study of immune cell composition in non-small cell lung cancer. The method was immunoSEQ multiplex PCR; TCRdb's version includes in-frame clones alone and lacks a portion of them. The sample includes under 11,000 clones, 50% to 75% of them seen just once. Specimen: lung tumor tissue. These receptors originate from a human donor with non-small cell lung cancer. Both conserved end residues are part of each CDR3. D genes are given only for firm matches. Clone size is stated in some rows and not others, as once, few, many or a class when expanded.

J: TRBJ1-3; V: TRBV19; D: NA; size: NA; DNA: TGTGCCAGTAGTATAGTAACGAAGCAACTCGTTGGAAACACCATATATTTT; CDR3: CASSIVTKQLVGNTIYF
J: TRBJ2-1; V: TRBV21-1; D: NA; size: NA; DNA: TGTGCCAGCAGCAAAGCTAAGCGGGAGGGCAACTACAATGAGCAGTTCTTC; CDR3: CASSKAKREGNYNEQFF
J: TRBJ2-1; V: TRBV5-1; D: TRBD2; size: NA; DNA: TGCGCCAGCAGCTTGGATTTCGGGACTACCTACAATGAGCAGTTCTTC; CDR3: CASSLDFGTTYNEQFF
J: TRBJ2-3; V: TRBV28; D: TRBD2; size: NA; DNA: TGTGCCAGCAGTTTCGGGGGGGCTCGAGATACGCAGTATTTT; CDR3: CASSFGGARDTQYF
J: TRBJ2-5; V: TRBV4-2; D: NA; size: NA; DNA: TGTGCCAGCAGCCAAGAAACTAGCAGGGAGACCCAGTACTTC; CDR3: CASSQETSRETQYF
J: TRBJ1-1; V: TRBV18; D: TRBD1; size: medium-sized; DNA: TGTGCCAGCTCGCTCGACAGGGGCGGAGAAGCTTTCTTT; CDR3: CASSLDRGGEAFF
J: TRBJ2-7; V: TRBV7-8; D: TRBD1; size: medium-sized; DNA: TGTGCCAGCAGCCCTATGGGGGACAGGGTCTACGAGCAGTACTTC; CDR3: CASSPMGDRVYEQYF
J: TRBJ2-1; V: TRBV4-1; D: TRBD2; size: NA; DNA: TGCGCCAGCAGCCAAGGGGGGGGAGTGCAGTTCTTC; CDR3: CASSQGGGVQFF
J: TRBJ2-7; V: TRBV11-2; D: TRBD2; size: NA; DNA: TGTGCCAGCAGCTTAGCTAGCGGGGCGAGAGGGCAGTACTTC; CDR3: CASSLASGARGQYF
J: TRBJ2-5; V: TRBV5-1; D: NA; size: NA; DNA: TGCGCCAGCAGCTTGCAGGGAGAGACCCAGTACTTC; CDR3: CASSLQGETQYF
J: TRBJ2-1; V: TRBV30; D: NA; size: NA; DNA: TGTGCCTGGAGTACTACTTTCGGGTACAATGAGCAGTTCTTC; CDR3: CAWSTTFGYNEQFF
J: TRBJ2-3; V: TRBV7-9; D: NA; size: NA; DNA: TGTGCCAGCAGATACCTGGGTAGGGACAACCGCACAGATACGCAGTATTTT; CDR3: CASRYLGRDNRTDTQYF
J: TRBJ1-1; V: TRBV7-8; D: TRBD1; size: NA; DNA: TGTGCCAGCAGCTCGACAGGGGGATCTATGAACACTGAAGCTTTCTTT; CDR3: CASSSTGGSMNTEAFF
J: TRBJ2-3; V: TRBV9; D: TRBD2; size: NA; DNA: TGTGCCAGCAGCGTAGTCCGGGGACTAGCGGGAGGGGTAGATACGCAGTATTTT; CDR3: CASSVVRGLAGGVDTQYF
J: TRBJ1-1; V: TRBV25-1; D: NA; size: NA; DNA: TGTGCCAGCAGGAACGTAGGGGACACTGAAGCTTTCTTT; CDR3: CASRNVGDTEAFF
J: TRBJ1-2; V: TRBV2; D: NA; size: few; DNA: TGTGCCAGCAGTGATGAGGGAAACTATGGCTACACCTTC; CDR3: CASSDEGNYGYTF
J: TRBJ1-6; V: TRBV5-1; D: TRBD1; size: NA; DNA: TGCGCCAGCAGCCCGGATGGACAGGGGGCGACATCACCCCTCCACTTT; CDR3: CASSPDGQGATSPLHF
J: TRBJ2-7; V: TRBV5-6; D: NA; size: NA; DNA: TGTGCCAGCAGCTTGGGTCTTCGGGGCTACGAGCAGTACTTC; CDR3: CASSLGLRGYEQYF
J: TRBJ2-1; V: TRBV27; D: TRBD2; size: once; DNA: TGTGCCAGCAGTTTATTAGCTAGCGGGAGGAGTGAGCAGTTCTTC; CDR3: CASSLLASGRSEQFF
J: TRBJ2-5; V: TRBV11-3; D: NA; size: NA; DNA: TGTGCCAGCAGCTTGTGCGCGGCTGGGGAGACCCAGTACTTC; CDR3: CASSLCAAGETQYF
J: TRBJ2-5; V: TRBV7-2; D: NA; size: NA; DNA: TGTGCCAGCAGCTTAGGGCCTGTTGGATCACAGAAGACCCAGTACTTC; CDR3: CASSLGPVGSQKTQYF